This TCR beta chain emerged from a study of neurological immune-mediated disorders. The cDNA came from 5'RACE with 10-nucleotide random UMIs. TCRdb ran MiXCR on the 5' RACE reads and lists one entry per CDR3 protein. This table has some 50,000 distinct CDR3 sequences, roughly 17% appearing once. V was pared by 3 bases and J by 7 bases, with 7 bases of the junction left unmatched. The length of the CDR3 is 15 residues. The germline V gene has CDR1 SGHTA and CDR2 FQGTGA. The table lists this clonotype with a few counts. It may be a read error: a sequence one base away is much more abundant. Because it lacks the conserved phenylalanine or tryptophan at the end, this CDR3 is likely a read error. The unsorted libraries were generated from a total of 2 million PBMCs, which had been stored in RNAlater at -80 C.

The specimen sequenced was PBMCs. The chain combines TRBV7-3 with TRBJ2-1; TRBD2 aligns across 9 bases. The sequence was obtained from a man aged 60 to 69 in good health. CDR3 amino acids: CASSFLNSGRNEQFL. CDR3 nucleotide sequence: TGTGCCAGCAGCTTCCTTAATAGCGGGAGAAATGAGCAGTTCCTC.